One sample yielded the 2 T cell receptor beta chains listed below, sequenced in a study of T cells in tuberculosis. Generated by immunoSEQ multiplex PCR, the TCRdb table keeps only in-frame clones and is missing some. The data contain about 33,000 clones, just under 97% of them seen just once; the ten biggest clones take up under 2.5%. The sample comprised PBMCs. These TCRs come from a donor aged 10-29 years with latent tuberculosis or without tuberculosis infection.

J is TRBJ1-1 and V is TRBV7-9; a weak D match, TRBD1 (5 bases). The germline CDR1 and CDR2 sequences are SEHNR and FQNEAQ (reference sequence). Between the trimmed V and J ends, which lost 5 bases and 7 bases, there was a span of 11 bases. The CDR3 runs 12 residues. The DNA of the CDR3 is TGTGCCAGCAGCCACCAGGGCAGTGAAGCTTTCTTT. Its protein product is CASSHQGSEAFF.

This chain uses TRBV5-1 with TRBJ2-1; TRBD1 matches 9 bases. Germline V gene data show CDR1 as SGHRS and CDR2 as YFSETQ. With 3 bases clipped from V and 5 bases from J, the junction kept 6 bases outside the gene matches. The CDR3 sequence is 15 residues long. CDR3 sequence (DNA): TGCGCCAGCAGCTATACAGGGGGCGCCGACAATGAGCAGTTCTTC. It translates to CASSYTGGADNEQFF.